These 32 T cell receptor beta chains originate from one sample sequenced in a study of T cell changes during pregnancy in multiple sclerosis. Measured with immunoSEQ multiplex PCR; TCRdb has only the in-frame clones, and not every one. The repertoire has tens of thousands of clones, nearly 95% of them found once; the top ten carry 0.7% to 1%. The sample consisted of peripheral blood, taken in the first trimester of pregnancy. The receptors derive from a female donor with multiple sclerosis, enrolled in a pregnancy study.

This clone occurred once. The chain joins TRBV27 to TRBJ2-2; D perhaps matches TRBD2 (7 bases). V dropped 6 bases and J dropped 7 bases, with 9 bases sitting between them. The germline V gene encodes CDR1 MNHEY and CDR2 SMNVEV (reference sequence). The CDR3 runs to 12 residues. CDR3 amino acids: CASRGGVGELFF. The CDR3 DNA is TGTGCCAGCAGAGGGGGGGTCGGGGAGCTGTTTTTT.

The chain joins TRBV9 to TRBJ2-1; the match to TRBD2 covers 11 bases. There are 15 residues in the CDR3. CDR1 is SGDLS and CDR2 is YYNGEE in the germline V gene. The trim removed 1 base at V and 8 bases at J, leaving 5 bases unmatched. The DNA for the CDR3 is TGTGCCAGCAGCGTAAAACTAGCGGGGGACGATGAGCAGTTCTTC. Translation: CASSVKLAGDDEQFF.

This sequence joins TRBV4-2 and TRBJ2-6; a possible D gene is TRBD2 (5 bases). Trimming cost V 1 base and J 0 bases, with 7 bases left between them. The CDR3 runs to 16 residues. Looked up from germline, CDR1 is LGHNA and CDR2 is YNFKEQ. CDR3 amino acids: CASSQATSSGANVLTF. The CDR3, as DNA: TGTGCCAGCAGCCAAGCTACTAGCTCTGGGGCCAACGTCCTGACTTTC.

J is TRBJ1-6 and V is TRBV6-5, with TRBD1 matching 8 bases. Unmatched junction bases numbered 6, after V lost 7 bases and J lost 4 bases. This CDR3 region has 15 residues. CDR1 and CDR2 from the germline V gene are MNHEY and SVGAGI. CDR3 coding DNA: TGTGCCAGCACCGTAGACAGGGGATATAATTCACCCCTCCACTTT. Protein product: CASTVDRGYNSPLHF.

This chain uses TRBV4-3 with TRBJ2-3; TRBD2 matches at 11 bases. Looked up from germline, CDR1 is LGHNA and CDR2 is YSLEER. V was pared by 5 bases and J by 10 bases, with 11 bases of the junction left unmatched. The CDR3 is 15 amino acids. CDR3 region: CASSGLAGGQGPQYF. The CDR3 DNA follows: TGCGCCAGCAGCGGGCTAGCGGGGGGCCAGGGACCGCAGTATTTT.

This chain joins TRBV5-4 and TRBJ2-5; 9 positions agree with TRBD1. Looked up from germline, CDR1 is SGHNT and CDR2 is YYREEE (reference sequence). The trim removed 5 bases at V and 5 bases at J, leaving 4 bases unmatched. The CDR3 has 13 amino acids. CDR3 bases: TGTGCCAGCAGTAACAGGGGGCCGGAGACCCAGTACTTC. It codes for CASSNRGPETQYF.

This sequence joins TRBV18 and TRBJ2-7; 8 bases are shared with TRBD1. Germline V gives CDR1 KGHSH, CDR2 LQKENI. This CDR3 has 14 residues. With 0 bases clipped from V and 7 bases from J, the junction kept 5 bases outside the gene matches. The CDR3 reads CASSPPQGAGEQYF. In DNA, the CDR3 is TGTGCCAGCTCACCACCGCAGGGGGCGGGGGAGCAGTACTTC.

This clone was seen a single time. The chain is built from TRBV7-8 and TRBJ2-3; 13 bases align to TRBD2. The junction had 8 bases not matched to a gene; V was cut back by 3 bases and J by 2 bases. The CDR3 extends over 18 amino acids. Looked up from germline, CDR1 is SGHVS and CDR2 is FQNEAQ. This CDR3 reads CASSLGRTSGGHTDTQYF. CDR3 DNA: TGTGCCAGCAGCTTGGGGCGGACTAGCGGGGGACACACAGATACGCAGTATTTT. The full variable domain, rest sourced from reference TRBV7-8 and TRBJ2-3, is GAGVSQSPRYKVAKRGQDVALRCDPISGHVSLFWYQQALGQGPEFLTYFQNEAQLDKSGLPSDRFFAERPEGSVSTLKIQRTQQEDSAVYLCASSLGRTSGGHTDTQYFGPGTRLTVL.

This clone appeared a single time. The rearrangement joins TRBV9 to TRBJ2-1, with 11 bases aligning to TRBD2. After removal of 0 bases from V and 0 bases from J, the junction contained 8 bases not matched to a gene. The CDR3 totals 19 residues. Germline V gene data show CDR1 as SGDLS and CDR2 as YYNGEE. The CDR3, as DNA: TGTGCCAGCAGCGTAGTGGTAGCGGGGGGGCATAGCTCCTACAATGAGCAGTTCTTC. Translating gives CASSVVVAGGHSSYNEQFF.

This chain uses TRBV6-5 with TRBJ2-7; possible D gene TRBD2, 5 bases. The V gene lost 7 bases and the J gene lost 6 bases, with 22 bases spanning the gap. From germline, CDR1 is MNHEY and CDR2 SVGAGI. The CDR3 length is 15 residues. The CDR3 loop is CASTEGFGSPFEQYF. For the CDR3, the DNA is TGTGCCAGCACCGAGGGATTCGGGTCCCCTTTCGAGCAGTACTTC.

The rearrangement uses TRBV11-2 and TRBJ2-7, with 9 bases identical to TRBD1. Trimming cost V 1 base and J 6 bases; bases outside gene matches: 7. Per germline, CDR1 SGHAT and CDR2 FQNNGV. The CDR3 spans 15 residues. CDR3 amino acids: CASSLVGQGASEQYF. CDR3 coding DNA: TGTGCCAGCAGCTTAGTGGGACAGGGCGCTTCCGAGCAGTACTTC.

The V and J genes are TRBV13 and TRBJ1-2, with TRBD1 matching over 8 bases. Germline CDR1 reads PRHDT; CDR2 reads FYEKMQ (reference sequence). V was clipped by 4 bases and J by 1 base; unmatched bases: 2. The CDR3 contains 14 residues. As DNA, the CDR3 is TGTGCCAGCAGCTCGGGACAGGATAACTATGGCTACACCTTC. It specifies CASSSGQDNYGYTF.

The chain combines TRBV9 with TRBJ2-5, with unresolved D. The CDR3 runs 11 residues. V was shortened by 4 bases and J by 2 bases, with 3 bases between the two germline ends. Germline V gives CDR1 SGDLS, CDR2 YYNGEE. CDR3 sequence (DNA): TGTGCCAGCAGCCTTCAAGAGACCCAGTACTTC. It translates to CASSLQETQYF.

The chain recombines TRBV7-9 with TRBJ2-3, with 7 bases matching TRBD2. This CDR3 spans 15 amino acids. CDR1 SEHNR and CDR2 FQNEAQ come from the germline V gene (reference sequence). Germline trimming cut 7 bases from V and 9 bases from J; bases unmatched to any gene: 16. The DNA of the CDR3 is TGTGCCAGCAATTCTCCGACTAGCCCTGATCGGACGCAGTATTTT. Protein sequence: CASNSPTSPDRTQYF.

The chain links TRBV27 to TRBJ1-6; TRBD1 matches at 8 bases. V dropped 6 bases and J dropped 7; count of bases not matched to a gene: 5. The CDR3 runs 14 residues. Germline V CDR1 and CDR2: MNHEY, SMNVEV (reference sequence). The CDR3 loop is CASSPGGRNSPLHF. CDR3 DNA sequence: TGTGCCAGCAGCCCAGGGGGCCGGAATTCACCCCTCCACTTT.

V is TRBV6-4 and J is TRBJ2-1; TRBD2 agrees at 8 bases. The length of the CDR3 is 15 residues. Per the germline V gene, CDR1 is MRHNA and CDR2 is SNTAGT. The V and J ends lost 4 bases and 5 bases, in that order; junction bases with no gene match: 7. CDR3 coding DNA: TGTGCCAGCAGTGTCGAAGCGGGGGACAACAATGAGCAGTTCTTC. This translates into CASSVEAGDNNEQFF.

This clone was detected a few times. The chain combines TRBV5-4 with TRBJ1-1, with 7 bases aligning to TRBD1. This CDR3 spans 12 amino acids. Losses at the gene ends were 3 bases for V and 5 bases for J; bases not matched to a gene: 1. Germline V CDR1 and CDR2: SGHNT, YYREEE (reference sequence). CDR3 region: CASSSGGTEAFF. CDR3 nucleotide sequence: TGTGCCAGCAGCTCAGGGGGTACTGAAGCTTTCTTT. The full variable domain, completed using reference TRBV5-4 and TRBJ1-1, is ETGVTQSPTHLIKTRGQQVTLRCSSQSGHNTVSWYQQALGQGPQFIFQYYREEENGRGNFPPRFSGLQFPNYSSELNVNALELDDSALYLCASSSGGTEAFFGQGTRLTVV.

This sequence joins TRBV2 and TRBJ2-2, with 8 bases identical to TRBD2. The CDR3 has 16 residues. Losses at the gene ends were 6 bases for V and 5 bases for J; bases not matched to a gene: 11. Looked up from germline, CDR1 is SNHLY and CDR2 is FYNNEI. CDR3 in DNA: TGTGCCAGCAGGGTCCATAGCGGGGCCTTAACCGGGGAGCTGTTTTTT. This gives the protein CASRVHSGALTGELFF.

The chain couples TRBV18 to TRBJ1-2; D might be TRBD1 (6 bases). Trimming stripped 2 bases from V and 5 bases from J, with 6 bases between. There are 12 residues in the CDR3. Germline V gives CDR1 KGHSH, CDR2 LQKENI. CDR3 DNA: TGTGCCAGCTCACCAAGGGGGTATGGCTACACCTTC. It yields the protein CASSPRGYGYTF. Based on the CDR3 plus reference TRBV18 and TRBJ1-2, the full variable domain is NAGVMQNPRHLVRRRGQEARLRCSPMKGHSHVYWYRQLPEEGLKFMVYLQKENIIDESGMPKERFSAEFPKEGPSILRIQQVVRGDSAAYFCASSPRGYGYTFGSGTRLTVV.

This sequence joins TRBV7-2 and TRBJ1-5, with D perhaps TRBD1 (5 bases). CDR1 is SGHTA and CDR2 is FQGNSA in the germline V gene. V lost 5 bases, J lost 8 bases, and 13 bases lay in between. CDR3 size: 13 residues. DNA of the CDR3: TGTGCCAGCAGCGAGCTGGGGGGGGAGCCCCAGCATTTT. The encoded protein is CASSELGGEPQHF.

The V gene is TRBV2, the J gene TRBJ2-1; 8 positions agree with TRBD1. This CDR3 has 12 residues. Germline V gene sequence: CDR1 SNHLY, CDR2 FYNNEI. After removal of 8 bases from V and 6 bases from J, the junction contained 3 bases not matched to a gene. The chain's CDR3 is CASRDRFNEQFF. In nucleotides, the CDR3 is TGTGCCAGCCGGGACAGGTTCAATGAGCAGTTCTTC.

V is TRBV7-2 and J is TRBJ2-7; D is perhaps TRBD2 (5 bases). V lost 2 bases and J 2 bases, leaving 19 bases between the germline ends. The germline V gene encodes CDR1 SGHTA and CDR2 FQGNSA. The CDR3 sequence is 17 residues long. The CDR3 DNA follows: TGTGCCAGCAGCTTATCAGCGACCGGGATCCGAACCTACGAGCAGTACTTC. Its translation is CASSLSATGIRTYEQYF.

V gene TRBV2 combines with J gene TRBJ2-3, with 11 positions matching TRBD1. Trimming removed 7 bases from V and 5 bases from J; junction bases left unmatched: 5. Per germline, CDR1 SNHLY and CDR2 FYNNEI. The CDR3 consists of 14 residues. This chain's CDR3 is CASTRDRGGDTQYF. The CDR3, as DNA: TGTGCCAGCACCAGGGACAGGGGGGGAGATACGCAGTATTTT.

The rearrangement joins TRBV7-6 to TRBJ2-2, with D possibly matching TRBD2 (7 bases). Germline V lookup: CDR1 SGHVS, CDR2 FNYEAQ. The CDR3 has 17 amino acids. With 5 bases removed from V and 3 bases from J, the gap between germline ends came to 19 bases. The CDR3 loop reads CASSRRRGGGDTGELFF. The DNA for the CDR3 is TGTGCCAGCAGCCGCCGACGCGGGGGCGGGGACACCGGGGAGCTGTTTTTT.

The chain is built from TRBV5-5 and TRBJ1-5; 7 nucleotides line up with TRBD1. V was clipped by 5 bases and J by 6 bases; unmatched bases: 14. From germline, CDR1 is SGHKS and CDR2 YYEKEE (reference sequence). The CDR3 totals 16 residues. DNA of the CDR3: TGTGCCAGCAGTAATACCCTAAACAGGGGAACTCAGCCCCAGCATTTT. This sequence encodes CASSNTLNRGTQPQHF. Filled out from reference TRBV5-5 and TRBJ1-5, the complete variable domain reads DAGVTQSPTHLIKTRGQQVTLRCSPISGHKSVSWYQQVLGQGPQFIFQYYEKEERGRGNFPDRFSARQFPNYSSELNVNALLLGDSALYLCASSNTLNRGTQPQHFGDGTRLSIL.

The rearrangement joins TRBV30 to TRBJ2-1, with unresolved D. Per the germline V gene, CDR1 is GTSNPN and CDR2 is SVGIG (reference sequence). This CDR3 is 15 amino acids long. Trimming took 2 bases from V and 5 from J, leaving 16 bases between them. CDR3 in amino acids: CAWSPRTLEDNEQFF. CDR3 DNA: TGTGCCTGGAGTCCCCGCACCCTAGAGGACAATGAGCAGTTCTTC.

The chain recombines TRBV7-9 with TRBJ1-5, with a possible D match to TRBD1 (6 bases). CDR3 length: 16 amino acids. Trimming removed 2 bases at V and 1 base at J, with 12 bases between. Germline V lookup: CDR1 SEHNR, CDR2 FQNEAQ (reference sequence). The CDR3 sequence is CASSLTAGASNQPQHF. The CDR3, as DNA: TGTGCCAGCAGCTTAACGGCGGGGGCGAGCAATCAGCCCCAGCATTTT.

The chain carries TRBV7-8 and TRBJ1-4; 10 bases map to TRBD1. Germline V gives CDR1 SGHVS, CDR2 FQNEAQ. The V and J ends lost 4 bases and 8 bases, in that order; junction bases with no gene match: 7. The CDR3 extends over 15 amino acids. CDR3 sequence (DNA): TGTGCCAGCAGCTCCCGGGACAGGGGCGGGGAAAAACTGTTTTTT. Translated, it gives CASSSRDRGGEKLFF.

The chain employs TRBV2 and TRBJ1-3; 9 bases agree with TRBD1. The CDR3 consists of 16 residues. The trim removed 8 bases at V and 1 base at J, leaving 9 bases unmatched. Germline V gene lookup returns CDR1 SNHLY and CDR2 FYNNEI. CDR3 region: CASQGQGPASGNTIYF. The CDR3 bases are TGTGCCAGCCAAGGACAGGGGCCCGCGTCTGGAAACACCATATATTTT.

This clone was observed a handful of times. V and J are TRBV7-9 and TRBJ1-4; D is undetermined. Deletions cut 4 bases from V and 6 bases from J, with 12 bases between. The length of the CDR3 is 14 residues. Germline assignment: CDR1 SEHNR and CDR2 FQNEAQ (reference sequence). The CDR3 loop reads CASSSSGMHEKLFF. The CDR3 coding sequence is TGTGCCAGCAGCTCGTCGGGAATGCATGAAAAACTGTTTTTT.

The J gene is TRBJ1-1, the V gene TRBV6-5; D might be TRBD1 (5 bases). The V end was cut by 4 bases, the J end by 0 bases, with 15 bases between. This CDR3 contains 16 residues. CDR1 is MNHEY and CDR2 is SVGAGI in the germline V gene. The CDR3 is CASSSAPGGMNTEAFF. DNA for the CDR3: TGTGCCAGCAGTTCCGCCCCGGGGGGGATGAACACTGAAGCTTTCTTT.

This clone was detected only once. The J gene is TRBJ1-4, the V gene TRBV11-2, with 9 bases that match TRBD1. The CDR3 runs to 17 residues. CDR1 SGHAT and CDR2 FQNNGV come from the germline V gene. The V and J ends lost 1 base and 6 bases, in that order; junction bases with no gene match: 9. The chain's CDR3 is CASSLGRPGTGYEKLFF. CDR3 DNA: TGTGCCAGCAGCTTAGGACGCCCCGGGACAGGGTATGAAAAACTGTTTTTT.